This T cell receptor (beta chain) was sequenced during a study of a mutant IDH1 vaccine in newly diagnosed glioma. Study context: The start of vaccination came 4-6 weeks after radiotherapy alone, or with temozolomide cycles. Receipt of radiotherapy, temozolomide, or both preceded the study, and most received both.

As for time point: week 23, last vaccination. The study gave 300 ug of mutant IDH1 20-mer peptide per vaccine dose, with topical imiquimod. About this clone itself: Its antigen remains unidentified.

The CDR3 length is 13 residues. Trimming shortened V by 5 bases and J by 4 bases, and 11 bases separated the two germline ends. From germline, CDR1 is MGHRA and CDR2 YSYEKL. Data came from immunoSEQ multiplex PCR; TCRdb stores just in-frame clones and leaves some out. Altogether tens of thousands of clones are present, around 76% being singletons, with the ten largest covering roughly 6.3%. V gene TRBV4-1 combines with J gene TRBJ1-1; D is uncertain. Specimen: PBMCs, collected from a glioma patient whose treatment included an IDH1 peptide vaccine. The TCR sequence derives from a woman in her thirties or forties with glioma. Some clones in this sample may be carry-over from other donors' samples. The CDR3 coding sequence is TGCGCCAGCAGCGCTGTCGTGGCCACTGAAGCTTTCTTT. This encodes CASSAVVATEAFF.